The 19 T cell receptor beta chains below were found in one sample sequenced in a study of blood T cell repertoires in COVID-19. Clones were sequenced by immunoSEQ multiplex PCR, and TCRdb holds only the in-frame ones, with some missing. The sample holds around 70,000 clones, roughly 87% seen once. The source material was peripheral blood. Receptors were obtained from a woman aged 18-30 years with acute or convalescent COVID-19.

The chain links TRBV4-3 to TRBJ1-4; no definite D call. The CDR3 runs 17 residues. The V end lost 0 bases, the J end lost 5 bases, and 16 bases lay between the germline ends. Germline V gene lookup returns CDR1 LGHNA and CDR2 YSLEER. This CDR3 reads CASSQEAARTGNEKLFF. The CDR3 coding sequence is TGCGCCAGCAGCCAAGAAGCCGCGCGGACGGGGAATGAAAAACTGTTTTTT.

As DNA, the CDR3 is TGTGCCAGCAGTTTGGGACAGGGGGCCGCGGCTGAAGCTTTCTTT. Its translation is CASSLGQGAAAEAFF. The V and J genes are TRBV6-5 and TRBJ1-1; the match to TRBD1 covers 12 bases. There are 15 residues in the CDR3. V trimming: 4 bases; J trimming: 6 bases; junction bases outside the gene matches: 6. From germline, CDR1 is MNHEY and CDR2 SVGAGI.

The chain employs TRBV30 and TRBJ1-2; 9 nucleotides align to TRBD1. Trimming removed 4 bases from V and 7 bases from J; junction bases left unmatched: 13. Germline CDR1 GTSNPN, CDR2 SVGIG (reference sequence). This CDR3 contains 15 residues. The CDR3 bases are TGTGCCTGGACCCGAGGCGGGACAGGGAGTTTTGGCTACACCTTC. Encoded protein: CAWTRGGTGSFGYTF.

The rearrangement links TRBV28 to TRBJ1-5; 8 bases align to TRBD1. There are 16 residues in the CDR3. From germline, CDR1 is MDHEN and CDR2 SYDVKM. The junction had 8 bases not matched to a gene; V was cut back by 2 bases and J by 5 bases. DNA for the CDR3: TGTGCCAGCAGTTTAGACAGGGGCCGCGGGGATCAGCCCCAGCATTTT. The encoded protein is CASSLDRGRGDQPQHF.

This chain connects TRBV2 to TRBJ1-2, with a tentative D call TRBD1 (5 bases). In germline, CDR1 is SNHLY, CDR2 FYNNEI. This CDR3 contains 14 residues. Deletions cut 2 bases from V and 5 bases from J, with 12 bases between. The chain's CDR3 is CASSEKGIGYGYTF. Written as DNA, the CDR3 is TGTGCCAGCAGTGAAAAGGGGATCGGGTATGGCTACACCTTC.

The chain combines TRBV3-1 (or the pseudogene TRBV3-2) with TRBJ1-2; 10 positions match TRBD1. From germline, CDR1 is LGHDT and CDR2 YNNKEL (reference sequence). The CDR3 sequence is 15 residues long. The ends lost 4 bases at V and 8 bases at J; junction bases unmatched: 10. Here the CDR3 reads CASSRTPGTGEGYTF. As DNA, the CDR3 is TGTGCCAGCAGCCGGACACCAGGGACAGGGGAGGGCTACACCTTC.

The V call is TRBV2, the J call TRBJ1-5; 9 nucleotides align to TRBD1. CDR3 size: 15 residues. With V trimmed by 5 bases and J by 7 bases, 9 bases remained unmatched. Germline assignment: CDR1 SNHLY and CDR2 FYNNEI. This CDR3 reads CASSRQQGAEQPQHF. In DNA, the CDR3 is TGTGCCAGCAGTAGGCAACAGGGGGCTGAACAGCCCCAGCATTTT.

CDR3 nucleotide sequence: TGCGCCAGCCAAAGGACAGCTGCTGATTCACCCCTCCACTTT. Translating it yields CASQRTAADSPLHF. This chain uses TRBV5-1 with TRBJ1-6; a weak D match, TRBD1 (6 bases). Trimming took off 7 bases at V and 8 bases at J, with 16 bases between the two ends. Germline lookup yields CDR1 SGHRS and CDR2 YFSETQ. This CDR3 is built from 14 residues.

The rearrangement joins TRBV5-4 to TRBJ2-1, with D possibly being TRBD1 (5 bases). This CDR3 has 12 amino acids. Between the trimmed V and J ends, which lost 4 bases and 10 bases, there was a span of 12 bases. Germline-derived CDR1 and CDR2 are SGHNT and YYREEE (reference sequence). The CDR3 reads CASSRDRLEQFF. The CDR3 bases are TGTGCCAGCAGCCGAGACAGATTGGAGCAGTTCTTC.

The J gene is TRBJ2-4, the V gene TRBV6-2 or TRBV6-3; 15 nucleotides agree with TRBD2. Germline CDR1 MNHEY, CDR2 SVGEGT. The length of the CDR3 is 19 residues. Trimming cost V 6 bases and J 0 bases; bases outside gene matches: 9. CDR3 amino acids: CASSQIGLAGGGAKNIQYF. Here the CDR3 DNA reads TGTGCCAGCAGCCAGATTGGACTAGCGGGGGGGGGAGCCAAAAACATTCAGTACTTC.

The CDR3 DNA is TGTGCCAGCAGTTACTCGTCAGGGGTTAGCTACAATGAGCAGTTCTTC. This codes for CASSYSSGVSYNEQFF. The V gene is TRBV6-5, the J gene TRBJ2-1, with a possible D match to TRBD1 (6 bases). The CDR3 loop spans 16 amino acids. V was clipped by 0 bases and J by 3 bases, with 12 bases between them. The germline V gene encodes CDR1 MNHEY and CDR2 SVGAGI.

V is TRBV6-5 and J is TRBJ1-6; D perhaps matches TRBD1 (5 bases). The CDR3 spans 14 residues. Germline V gene data show CDR1 as MNHEY and CDR2 as SVGAGI. The V gene lost 0 bases and the J gene lost 9 bases, with 9 bases spanning the gap. The CDR3 DNA follows: TGTGCCAGCAGTTACTCTCGGGGGGGTTCACCCCTCCACTTT. Translation: CASSYSRGGSPLHF.

This sequence joins TRBV4-3 and TRBJ1-1; 9 nucleotides line up with TRBD1. Trimming at V came to 4 bases and at J to 5 bases, leaving 5 bases not matched to a gene. CDR3 length equals 14 residues. The germline gives CDR1 LGHNA, CDR2 YSLEER. The CDR3 spells CASSRGTGTTEAFF. CDR3 DNA: TGCGCCAGCAGCCGTGGGACAGGGACAACTGAAGCTTTCTTT.

The chain couples TRBV29-1 to TRBJ1-2; D is undetermined. V gave up 7 bases and J gave up 2 bases, with 8 bases separating them. This CDR3 region has 11 residues. Germline CDR1 and CDR2: SQVTM and ANQGSEA. CDR3 sequence: CSALTNYGYTF. In DNA, the CDR3 is TGCAGCGCCTTGACAAACTATGGCTACACCTTC.

The chain is built from TRBV5-1 and TRBJ1-4; possibly TRBD1 for D (6 bases). The CDR3 runs 17 residues. Trimming removed 0 bases from V and 7 bases from J, with 19 bases in between. CDR1 and CDR2 from the germline V gene are SGHRS and YFSETQ. CDR3: CASSLGQVPAVGEKLFF. The CDR3 nucleotides are TGCGCCAGCAGCTTGGGACAGGTCCCGGCAGTAGGTGAAAAACTGTTTTTT. The full variable domain, in which reference TRBV5-1 and TRBJ1-4 provide the parts outside the CDR3, is KAGVTQTPRYLIKTRGQQVTLSCSPISGHRSVSWYQQTPGQGLQFLFEYFSETQRNKGNFPGRFSGRQFSNSRSEMNVSTLELGDSALYLCASSLGQVPAVGEKLFFGSGTQLSVL.

The chain employs TRBV5-1 and TRBJ2-2; tentatively, D is TRBD2 (5 bases). The germline V gene encodes CDR1 SGHRS and CDR2 YFSETQ. The ends were cut back, 0 bases at V and 4 bases at J, with 10 bases in the middle. This CDR3 spans 15 amino acids. The CDR3 nucleotides read TGCGCCAGCAGCTTGGCCCCGGGGAGCACCGGGGAGCTGTTTTTT. It yields the protein CASSLAPGSTGELFF.

V usage is TRBV27 and J usage is TRBJ1-1; weak D call: TRBD1 (5 bases). Germline V gene sequence: CDR1 MNHEY, CDR2 SMNVEV (reference sequence). CDR3 length: 15 residues. Trimming removed 7 bases at V and 1 base at J, with 16 bases between. The CDR3 nucleotides are TGTGCCAGCACCTCACTGCGGGGCGGGAACACTGAAGCTTTCTTT. This sequence encodes CASTSLRGGNTEAFF.

The genes are TRBV5-6 and TRBJ2-1, with D uncertain. Germline values: CDR1 SGHDT, CDR2 YYEEEE. CDR3 length equals 15 residues. The V gene lost 5 bases and the J gene lost 7 bases, with 19 bases spanning the gap. In DNA form, the CDR3 reads TGTGCCAGCAGACCGTATGGCAGCGATCGGAATGAGCAGTTCTTC. This encodes CASRPYGSDRNEQFF.

The gene calls are TRBV5-1 and TRBJ2-7; 7 bases agree with TRBD2. V was clipped by 0 bases and J by 0 bases; unmatched bases: 0. Germline CDR1 and CDR2: SGHRS and YFSETQ. CDR3 length equals 14 residues. DNA for the CDR3: TGCGCCAGCAGCTTGGGGACTAGCTCCTACGAGCAGTACTTC. Residues: CASSLGTSSYEQYF.